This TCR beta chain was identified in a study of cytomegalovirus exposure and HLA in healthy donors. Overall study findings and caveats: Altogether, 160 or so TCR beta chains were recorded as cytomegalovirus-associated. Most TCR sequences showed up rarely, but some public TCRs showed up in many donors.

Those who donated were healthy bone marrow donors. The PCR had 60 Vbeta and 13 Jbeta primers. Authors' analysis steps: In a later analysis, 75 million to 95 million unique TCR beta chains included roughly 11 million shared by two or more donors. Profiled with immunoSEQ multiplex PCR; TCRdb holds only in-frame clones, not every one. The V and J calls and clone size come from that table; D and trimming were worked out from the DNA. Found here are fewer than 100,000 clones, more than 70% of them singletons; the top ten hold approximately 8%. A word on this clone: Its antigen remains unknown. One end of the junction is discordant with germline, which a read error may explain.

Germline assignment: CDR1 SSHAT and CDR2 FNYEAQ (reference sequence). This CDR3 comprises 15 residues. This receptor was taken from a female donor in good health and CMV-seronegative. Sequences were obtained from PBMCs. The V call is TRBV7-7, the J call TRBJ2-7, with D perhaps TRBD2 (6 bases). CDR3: CASSLADTGGYEQYF. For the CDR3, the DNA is TGTGCTAGCAGCTTAGCGGACACCGGTGGGTACGAGCAGTACTTC.